This T cell receptor beta chain came from a study of cytomegalovirus exposure and HLA in healthy donors. The germline CDR1 and CDR2 sequences are LNHDA and SQIVND (reference sequence). Trimming took off 1 base at V and 9 bases at J, with 10 bases between the two ends. The CDR3 is made up of 13 amino acids. With respect to this clone: The antigen is not known.

Study-wide results and caveats: It was reported that the classifier diagnosed cytomegalovirus status with high specificity and sensitivity in both the original and validation cohorts.

Clones were sequenced by immunoSEQ multiplex PCR, and TCRdb holds only the in-frame ones, with some missing. In the table there are hundreds of thousands of clones, roughly 87% of which are singletons. Sequencing was done on a sample of PBMCs. This clonotype originated in a man between 18 and 29 years old in good health and CMV-seropositive. The V call is TRBV19, the J call TRBJ2-1; D is possibly TRBD2 (5 bases). CDR3 DNA: TGTGCCAGTAGTATAGGCAAAGCGGCTGAGCAGTTCTTC. Translating gives CASSIGKAAEQFF.